This passage covers 10 T cell receptor beta chains from one sample sequenced in a study of shared clonotypes between healthy human individuals. Profiling relied on immunoSEQ multiplex PCR, and the TCRdb table lists in-frame clones only, not all of them. This sample has over 950,000 clones, with 70% to 85% found just once. The sample taken for sequencing was memory CD4+ T cells from PBMCs. As for subset: CD45RA-negative fraction. These receptors originate from a man between 18 and 29 years old in good health. Some clones in this sample may be carry-over from other donors' samples.

With regard to this clone: Different DNA sequences within this sample yield the same CDR3. The V call is TRBV29-1, the J call TRBJ1-1; a possible D gene is TRBD1 (5 bases). The CDR3 extends over 11 amino acids. Germline CDR1 is SQVTM and CDR2 is ANQGSEA. V was cut by 5 bases and J by 4 bases, with 8 bases left in between. The CDR3 DNA is TGCAGCGTTTCCGGGGGCACTGAAGCTTTCTTT. It yields the protein CSVSGGTEAFF.

The count of this clone is one. The DNA for the CDR3 is TGTGCCAGCAGCCCCACAGAGCGGCCCACCTACGAGCAGTACTTC. This codes for CASSPTERPTYEQYF. This sequence joins TRBV7-6 and TRBJ2-7; tentatively, D is TRBD2 (5 bases). This CDR3 is built from 15 residues. Germline assignment: CDR1 SGHVS and CDR2 FNYEAQ. The V end lost 5 bases, the J end lost 2 bases, and 16 bases lay between the germline ends.

This chain connects TRBV2 to TRBJ2-7; D is unclear. CDR1 SNHLY and CDR2 FYNNEI come from the germline V gene. CDR3 length equals 14 residues. V was pared by 5 bases and J by 1 base, with 12 bases between. The CDR3 loop is CASSYIVESYEQYF. CDR3 nucleotide sequence: TGTGCCAGCAGTTACATCGTTGAATCCTACGAGCAGTACTTC. Full variable domain (rest looked up from reference TRBV2 and TRBJ2-7): EPEVTQTPSHQVTQMGQEVILRCVPISNHLYFYWYRQILGQKVEFLVSFYNNEISEKSEIFDDQFSVERPDGSNFTLKIRSTKLEDSAMYFCASSYIVESYEQYFGPGTRLTVT.

This clone was seen a handful of times. The CDR3 spells CASSEGREASYGYTF. CDR3 nucleotides: TGTGCCAGCAGTGAGGGCAGGGAAGCATCCTATGGCTACACCTTC. J is TRBJ1-2 and V is TRBV2; D perhaps matches TRBD1 (5 bases). The CDR3 is made up of 15 amino acids. Germline values: CDR1 SNHLY, CDR2 FYNNEI. V dropped 3 bases and J dropped 4 bases, with 15 bases sitting between them.

The chain carries TRBV10-2 and TRBJ1-2; D is unclear. Trimming left V 4 bases short and J 4 bases short, with 10 bases between. The CDR3 consists of 13 residues. CDR1 WSHSY and CDR2 SAAADI come from the germline V gene. CDR3 region: CASSGVAVYGYTF. CDR3 nucleotide sequence: TGCGCCAGCAGTGGGGTCGCGGTCTATGGCTACACCTTC.

A word on this clone: This likely traces to a read error, being one base from a far larger clone. Different DNA sequences within this sample yield the same CDR3. The rearrangement links TRBV7-2 to TRBJ2-3; D unclear. The CDR3 sequence is 12 residues long. Trimming left V 3 bases short and J 2 bases short, with 3 bases between. Germline V CDR1 and CDR2: SGHTA, FQGNSA. CDR3 sequence (DNA): TGTGCCAGCAGCTTGGACACAGATACGCAGTATTTT. Its protein product is CASSLDTDTQYF.

V and J are TRBV7-8 and TRBJ2-3; D is uncertain. The CDR3 loop spans 14 amino acids. The ends were cut back, 2 bases at V and 2 bases at J, with 8 bases in the middle. From germline, CDR1 is SGHVS and CDR2 FQNEAQ. The DNA of the CDR3 is TGTGCCAGCAGCTTAATGGCAGTCACAGATACGCAGTATTTT. It translates to CASSLMAVTDTQYF.

This chain joins TRBV19 and TRBJ2-3, with D maybe TRBD2 (5 bases). The germline V gene encodes CDR1 LNHDA and CDR2 SQIVND (reference sequence). This CDR3 contains 16 residues. The germline V and J ends were trimmed by 5 bases and 0 bases, with 15 bases remaining between them. The CDR3 is CASSPQRVSSTDTQYF. The CDR3 nucleotides read TGTGCCAGTAGTCCACAGAGGGTTTCAAGCACAGATACGCAGTATTTT.

This clone has only a few counts. The rearrangement links TRBV4-1 to TRBJ2-5, with 8 positions matching TRBD1. The CDR3 sequence is 15 residues long. The V gene's germline CDR1 is MGHRA and CDR2 YSYEKL. The V and J ends lost 4 bases and 2 bases, in that order; junction bases with no gene match: 6. This CDR3 reads CASSPGQGVQETQYF. CDR3 bases: TGCGCCAGCAGCCCTGGACAGGGTGTACAAGAGACCCAGTACTTC.

This clone was found once. The chain combines TRBV28 with TRBJ2-1, with 7 bases identical to TRBD2. Trimming took 6 bases from V and 8 from J; bases not matched to a gene: 10. CDR1 is MDHEN and CDR2 is SYDVKM in the germline V gene. The CDR3 has 14 residues. Written as DNA, the CDR3 is TGTGCCAGCAGAAGGGAGGGGCGCGGGGATGAGCAGTTCTTC. Amino acid sequence: CASRREGRGDEQFF.